What follows are 21 T cell receptor beta chains derived from one specimen sequenced in a study of blood T cell repertoires in COVID-19. Produced via immunoSEQ multiplex PCR; TCRdb's table is partial and in-frame only. The repertoire holds 75,000 to 95,000 clones, with roughly 91% as singletons. The source material was peripheral blood. Receptors originate from a human donor in a cohort sampled during active COVID-19.

V gene TRBV6-5 combines with J gene TRBJ2-7; D perhaps matches TRBD2 (6 bases). Germline lookup yields CDR1 MNHEY and CDR2 SVGAGI. The CDR3 loop spans 13 amino acids. Trimming stripped 8 bases from V and 6 bases from J, with 17 bases between. The CDR3 sequence: CASFGSGGSEQYF. CDR3 bases: TGTGCCAGCTTTGGGTCCGGGGGATCCGAGCAGTACTTC.

Only one count was recorded for this clone. V and J are TRBV6-2 or TRBV6-3 and TRBJ1-1; the D gene is possibly TRBD1 (6 bases). The CDR3 totals 16 residues. Trimming left V 0 bases short and J 7 bases short, with 18 bases between. CDR1 and CDR2 from the germline V gene are MNHEY and SVGEGT. This CDR3 reads CASSYSVRGLGGEAFF. DNA of the CDR3: TGTGCCAGCAGTTACTCGGTCAGGGGACTAGGGGGTGAAGCTTTCTTT.

This chain links TRBV5-1 with TRBJ2-3; D uncertain. The CDR3 is 15 amino acids. V was shortened by 6 bases and J by 6 bases, with 20 bases between the two germline ends. Germline CDR1 is SGHRS and CDR2 is YFSETQ. This chain's CDR3 is CASTSRSTETDTQYF. DNA of the CDR3: TGCGCCAGCACTTCTCGGTCTACCGAAACGGATACGCAGTATTTT.

This chain joins TRBV7-8 and TRBJ1-5; perhaps TRBD1 as D (6 bases). Germline V gene sequence: CDR1 SGHVS, CDR2 FQNEAQ. V gave up 3 bases and J gave up 9 bases, with 12 bases separating them. The CDR3 is 13 amino acids. The CDR3 region has the DNA TGTGCCAGCAGCTTGGACAGCCGAATGCCCCAGCATTTT. This translates into CASSLDSRMPQHF.

This clone has just one count. V and J are TRBV24-1 and TRBJ2-2; the match to TRBD1 covers 10 bases. The CDR3 runs to 16 residues. The V gene's germline CDR1 is KGHDR and CDR2 SFDVKD. The trim removed 3 bases at V and 5 bases at J, leaving 5 bases unmatched. The CDR3 nucleotides are TGTGCCACCAGTGATCCGGGACAGGGGTTGACCGGGGAGCTGTTTTTT. Its protein product is CATSDPGQGLTGELFF.

The chain couples TRBV27 to TRBJ2-3; 9 positions agree with TRBD1. Trimming at V came to 10 bases and at J to 0 bases, leaving 5 bases not matched to a gene. The CDR3 covers 14 residues. The germline V gene has CDR1 MNHEY and CDR2 SMNVEV (reference sequence). The CDR3 DNA is TGTGCCACCCGGGACAGGGCTAGCACAGATACGCAGTATTTT. It codes for CATRDRASTDTQYF.

This chain links TRBV29-1 with TRBJ1-5; the D is unclear. The CDR3 loop spans 13 amino acids. Germline V gives CDR1 SQVTM, CDR2 ANQGSEA. V was cut by 0 bases and J by 9 bases, with 12 bases left in between. The CDR3: CSVEETASGPQHF. CDR3 DNA sequence: TGCAGCGTTGAAGAAACAGCCTCAGGGCCCCAGCATTTT.

This CDR3 is CASSIYPGGHQPQHF. CDR3 DNA: TGTGCCAGTAGTATTTATCCAGGGGGCCATCAGCCCCAGCATTTT. The chain employs TRBV19 and TRBJ1-5, with TRBD1 identical over 8 bases. The trim removed 3 bases at V and 5 bases at J, leaving 6 bases unmatched. Germline CDR1 is LNHDA and CDR2 is SQIVND (reference sequence). The CDR3 is 15 amino acids.

Concerning this clone: At one end, the junction sequence differs from germline, possibly due to a read error. This sequence joins TRBV6-1 and TRBJ1-5; D may be TRBD1 (6 bases). The CDR3 totals 14 residues. Per the germline V gene, CDR1 is MNHNS and CDR2 is SASEGT. The CDR3 coding sequence is TGTGCCAGCAGGGAAGGACAGAACAATCAGCCCCAGCATTTT. Translation gives CASREGQNNQPQHF.

This CDR3 is CASGPSGVPREQYF. CDR3 nucleotide sequence: TGTGCCAGCGGACCTAGCGGGGTTCCGAGGGAGCAGTACTTC. V is TRBV7-2 and J is TRBJ2-7; 9 positions agree with TRBD2. V was pared by 8 bases and J by 7 bases, with 12 bases of the junction left unmatched. Germline CDR1 and CDR2: SGHTA and FQGNSA. This CDR3 region has 14 residues.

V gene TRBV12-5 combines with J gene TRBJ1-5; D call uncertain. This CDR3 region has 17 residues. V was cut by 5 bases and J by 3 bases, with 20 bases left in between. CDR1 is LGHNT, CDR2 FRNRAP, per germline. The CDR3 bases are TGTGCTAGTGGTATCCTACCGGGATCTACGGCCAATCAGCCCCAGCATTTT. Protein product: CASGILPGSTANQPQHF.

This sequence joins TRBV7-3 and TRBJ2-7; the D gene is possibly TRBD1 (7 bases). Germline CDR1 is SGHTA and CDR2 is FQGTGA. This CDR3 is 15 amino acids long. V gave up 5 bases and J gave up 2 bases, with 16 bases separating them. As DNA, the CDR3 is TGTGCCAGCAGCCCAGGGGGGCGGGCTACCTACGAGCAGTACTTC. Its protein is CASSPGGRATYEQYF.

The V and J genes are TRBV27 and TRBJ2-7, with 7 bases fitting TRBD1. Germline V lookup: CDR1 MNHEY, CDR2 SMNVEV (reference sequence). CDR3 size: 15 residues. J was trimmed by 2 bases and V by 4 bases; bases with no gene match: 8. CDR3 sequence: CASSSTGRSPYEQYF. The CDR3, as DNA: TGTGCCAGCAGTTCGACAGGGCGAAGCCCCTACGAGCAGTACTTC.

This chain connects TRBV28 to TRBJ1-3; D is ambiguous. CDR1 is MDHEN, CDR2 SYDVKM, per germline. Trimming took 2 bases from V and 0 from J, leaving 5 bases between them. The CDR3 extends over 14 amino acids. The CDR3 protein is CASSLQLSGNTIYF. In DNA, the CDR3 is TGTGCCAGCAGTTTACAACTCTCTGGAAACACCATATATTTT.

This clone is a singleton in its sample. Written as DNA, the CDR3 is TGTGCCACCAGTGACCGACTAGCGGGAGGGTCCGGGGAGCTGTTTTTT. It translates to CATSDRLAGGSGELFF. The chain couples TRBV24-1 to TRBJ2-2; 14 bases map to TRBD2. This CDR3 is built from 16 residues. The germline CDR1 and CDR2 sequences are KGHDR and SFDVKD. Trimming cost V 4 bases and J 6 bases; bases outside gene matches: 3.

This rearrangement joins TRBV21-1 to TRBJ2-7; TRBD1 was called by the table and not checked on the DNA. TRBV21-1 is labeled a pseudogene. CDR3 size: 15 residues. As DNA, the CDR3 is TGTGCCAGTTGCCTTTGGACAGGATTAAACTACGAGCAGTACTTC. Amino acids: CASCLWTGLNYEQYF.

In its sample, this clone is medium-sized. The chain links TRBV2 to TRBJ1-2; 8 bases are shared with TRBD1. Losses at the gene ends were 1 base for V and 7 bases for J; bases not matched to a gene: 5. Germline lookup yields CDR1 SNHLY and CDR2 FYNNEI. The CDR3 totals 14 residues. As DNA, the CDR3 is TGTGCCAGCAGTGAAGACAGGGGGGTTGGTGGCTACACCTTC. Encoded protein: CASSEDRGVGGYTF.

V is TRBV27 and J is TRBJ2-2; 7 nucleotides align to TRBD1. Trimming at V came to 5 bases and at J to 6 bases, leaving 12 bases not matched to a gene. From germline, CDR1 is MNHEY and CDR2 SMNVEV (reference sequence). This CDR3 has 16 amino acids. In DNA form, the CDR3 reads TGTGCCAGCAGTCCTGGGGACAGTAATCCACCCGGGGAGCTGTTTTTT. Encoded protein: CASSPGDSNPPGELFF.

DNA of the CDR3: TGTGCCAGCAGGTTACAGGGGGCGGACGGAAACACCATATATTTT. Translated, it gives CASRLQGADGNTIYF. V gene TRBV6-5 combines with J gene TRBJ1-3; TRBD1 matches 9 bases. V trimming: 6 bases; J trimming: 4 bases; junction bases outside the gene matches: 7. The CDR3 spans 15 residues. Germline CDR1 and CDR2: MNHEY and SVGAGI.

The gene calls are TRBV11-2 and TRBJ2-7, with D perhaps matching TRBD1 (5 bases). Trimming cost V 2 bases and J 3 bases, with 11 bases left between them. This CDR3 region has 14 residues. Germline V gene lookup returns CDR1 SGHAT and CDR2 FQNNGV. CDR3 in DNA: TGTGCCAGCAGCTTAAGGACATTAGACTACGAGCAGTACTTC. Its protein product is CASSLRTLDYEQYF.

This chain joins TRBV18 and TRBJ1-2; 8 bases line up with TRBD1. Germline V lookup: CDR1 KGHSH, CDR2 LQKENI. Germline trimming cut 3 bases from V and 7 bases from J; bases unmatched to any gene: 10. There are 15 residues in the CDR3. Here the CDR3 reads CASSPGQGARGGYTF. Here the CDR3 DNA reads TGTGCCAGCTCACCGGGGCAGGGGGCGCGAGGTGGCTACACCTTC. Full variable domain (rest looked up from reference TRBV18 and TRBJ1-2): NAGVMQNPRHLVRRRGQEARLRCSPMKGHSHVYWYRQLPEEGLKFMVYLQKENIIDESGMPKERFSAEFPKEGPSILRIQQVVRGDSAAYFCASSPGQGARGGYTFGSGTRLTVV.